Following are 28 T cell receptor beta chains from one sample sequenced in a study of blood T cell repertoires in COVID-19. This table comes from immunoSEQ multiplex PCR, and its TCRdb copy is limited to in-frame clones, with some not included. The sample lists about 120,000 clones, under 90% occurring once. The sequenced material came from peripheral blood. These receptors all stem from a man between 60 and 75 years old with acute or convalescent COVID-19.

V usage is TRBV3-1 (or the pseudogene TRBV3-2) and J usage is TRBJ2-1, with 9 bases fitting TRBD2. The CDR3 runs 17 residues. Looked up from germline, CDR1 is LGHDT and CDR2 is YNNKEL (reference sequence). V gave up 0 bases and J gave up 5 bases; unmatched junction bases: 8. CDR3 protein: CASSQDTGGRANNEQFF. As DNA, the CDR3 is TGTGCCAGCAGCCAAGATACTGGCGGGAGGGCCAACAATGAGCAGTTCTTC.

The chain carries TRBV5-1 and TRBJ1-2; 7 bases match TRBD1. V lost 4 bases to trimming and J lost 1 base; unmatched junction nucleotides: 7. The CDR3 runs 15 residues. Per the germline V gene, CDR1 is SGHRS and CDR2 is YFSETQ. CDR3: CASSRVGGSNYGYTF. DNA of the CDR3: TGCGCCAGCAGCAGAGTAGGGGGCAGTAACTATGGCTACACCTTC.

The chain carries TRBV25-1 and TRBJ2-7; 8 bases map to TRBD2. Germline V lookup: CDR1 MGHDK, CDR2 SYGVNS. The length of the CDR3 is 11 residues. The CDR3 DNA follows: TGTGAAACTCGGGAGGGCAACGAGCAGTACTTC. Protein sequence: CETREGNEQYF.

V gene TRBV9 combines with J gene TRBJ2-1, with D possibly matching TRBD1 (6 bases). The CDR3 loop spans 13 amino acids. Germline V gives CDR1 SGDLS, CDR2 YYNGEE. V lost 1 base and J 10 bases, leaving 12 bases between the germline ends. The CDR3 loop reads CASSVKLGTEQFF. DNA of the CDR3: TGTGCCAGCAGCGTAAAACTTGGGACAGAGCAGTTCTTC. The full variable domain, its missing parts supplied by reference TRBV9 and TRBJ2-1, is DSGVTQTPKHLITATGQRVTLRCSPRSGDLSVYWYQQSLDQGLQFLIQYYNGEERAKGNILERFSAQQFPDLHSELNLSSLELGDSALYFCASSVKLGTEQFFGPGTRLTVL.

This chain connects TRBV28 to TRBJ2-5, with 10 bases aligning to TRBD2. This CDR3 has 17 residues. Germline assignment: CDR1 MDHEN and CDR2 SYDVKM. V gave up 1 base and J gave up 4 bases; unmatched junction bases: 9. CDR3 bases: TGTGCCAGCAGTTTATCTCTGAGCGGGAGGGCAGGAGAGACCCAGTACTTC. Residues: CASSLSLSGRAGETQYF.

The rearrangement uses TRBV24-1 and TRBJ2-7; 7 nucleotides match TRBD2. Looked up from germline, CDR1 is KGHDR and CDR2 is SFDVKD. The CDR3 extends over 15 amino acids. V shed 10 bases, J shed 6 bases, and the junction held 17 bases outside the gene matches. The CDR3 reads CATADTSSGVGEQYF. For the CDR3, the DNA is TGTGCCACGGCTGACACCTCTAGCGGAGTGGGCGAGCAGTACTTC.

The CDR3 DNA follows: TGTGCCAGTACCCTCCGGACAGGGCGCCAGCCCCAGCATTTT. Translation: CASTLRTGRQPQHF. This chain uses TRBV19 with TRBJ1-5; 8 bases line up with TRBD1. J was trimmed by 7 bases and V by 7 bases; bases with no gene match: 9. This CDR3 spans 14 amino acids. Germline V lookup: CDR1 LNHDA, CDR2 SQIVND (reference sequence).

The CDR3 is CATLGRDYNEQFF. CDR3 DNA sequence: TGTGCCACCTTAGGACGGGATTACAATGAGCAGTTCTTC. This chain links TRBV12-3 or TRBV12-4 with TRBJ2-1; D is perhaps TRBD2 (5 bases). This CDR3 is built from 13 residues. V was pared by 10 bases and J by 4 bases, with 14 bases between.

The chain uses TRBV18 and TRBJ2-1; 10 bases match TRBD2. V lost 4 bases, J lost 5 bases, and 8 bases stayed unmatched. CDR3 length equals 16 residues. Germline V gene sequence: CDR1 KGHSH, CDR2 LQKENI. The chain's CDR3 is CASSLTSGVKNNEQFF. The CDR3 DNA follows: TGTGCCAGCTCACTTACTAGCGGGGTAAAAAACAATGAGCAGTTCTTC.

V gene TRBV5-6 combines with J gene TRBJ1-2; 11 positions match TRBD1. CDR3 length: 18 amino acids. Germline V gene sequence: CDR1 SGHDT, CDR2 YYEEEE. After removal of 4 bases from V and 3 bases from J, the junction contained 14 bases not matched to a gene. For the CDR3, the DNA is TGTGCCAGCAGCCCCCCGCGGGACAGGGGGTGGTCGGACTATGGCTACACCTTC. The encoded protein is CASSPPRDRGWSDYGYTF.

This sequence joins TRBV21-1 and TRBJ2-7; whether TRBD2, the table's D call, matches the DNA was not checked. TRBV21-1 is described as a pseudogene. The CDR3 totals 16 residues. DNA for the CDR3: TGTGCCAGCAGCAAAGAGGGTCCTAGCGGGCTTTACGAGCAGTACTTC. Amino acid sequence: CASSKEGPSGLYEQYF.

This rearrangement joins TRBV5-6 to TRBJ2-1; 8 nucleotides match TRBD1. The CDR3 loop spans 16 amino acids. Unmatched junction bases numbered 8, after V lost 2 bases and J lost 4 bases. In germline, CDR1 is SGHDT, CDR2 YYEEEE. The CDR3: CASSFQGARPYNEQFF. The CDR3 DNA reads TGTGCCAGCAGCTTTCAGGGGGCACGACCTTACAATGAGCAGTTCTTC.

V usage is TRBV5-6 and J usage is TRBJ2-7; 7 nucleotides agree with TRBD2. This CDR3 contains 14 residues. The germline V gene encodes CDR1 SGHDT and CDR2 YYEEEE. V shed 1 base and J 2 bases; nucleotides not matched to a gene: 3. For the CDR3, the DNA is TGTGCCAGCAGCTTGAGCGGGACGACCTACGAGCAGTACTTC. Protein product: CASSLSGTTYEQYF.

V usage is TRBV10-1 and J usage is TRBJ2-2, with D possibly being TRBD2 (6 bases). V lost 2 bases and J 4 bases, leaving 11 bases between the germline ends. The CDR3 has 15 amino acids. Per germline, CDR1 WNHNN and CDR2 SYGVQD (reference sequence). The CDR3 loop reads CASSERREATGELFF. Here the CDR3 DNA reads TGCGCCAGCAGTGAGAGGCGGGAAGCCACCGGGGAGCTGTTTTTT.

The CDR3: CASSSWRGGDPYNEQFF. Written as DNA, the CDR3 is TGTGCCAGCAGCTCTTGGAGGGGCGGGGACCCCTACAATGAGCAGTTCTTC. This sequence joins TRBV7-2 and TRBJ2-1; D perhaps matches TRBD2 (6 bases). The germline gives CDR1 SGHTA, CDR2 FQGNSA. This CDR3 region has 17 residues. Trimming shortened V by 4 bases and J by 2 bases, and 18 bases separated the two germline ends.

The V call is TRBV7-2, the J call TRBJ2-1; no definite D call. Germline lookup yields CDR1 SGHTA and CDR2 FQGNSA. The ends were cut back, 1 base at V and 6 bases at J, with 10 bases in the middle. The CDR3 contains 14 residues. In DNA, the CDR3 is TGTGCCAGCAGCTTAGGCCCTAGGCGCAATGAGCAGTTCTTC. This gives the protein CASSLGPRRNEQFF.

As to this clone: This specimen includes other DNA sequences encoding the same CDR3. This chain connects TRBV19 to TRBJ2-3, with 10 positions matching TRBD2. This CDR3 contains 15 residues. CDR1 and CDR2 (germline): LNHDA, SQIVND (reference sequence). The V and J ends lost 3 bases and 3 bases, in that order; junction bases with no gene match: 3. The CDR3 coding sequence is TGTGCCAGTAGTATTCTAGCGGGAGCGACAGATACGCAGTATTTT. It codes for CASSILAGATDTQYF.

The chain is built from TRBV2 and TRBJ1-6; 8 bases align to TRBD1. The germline gives CDR1 SNHLY, CDR2 FYNNEI. Trimming took 5 bases from V and 10 from J; bases not matched to a gene: 10. CDR3 length equals 15 residues. The CDR3 here is CASSFRTGIESPLHF. Here the CDR3 DNA reads TGTGCCAGCAGTTTTAGGACAGGGATAGAGTCACCCCTCCACTTT. Filled out from reference TRBV2 and TRBJ1-6, the complete variable domain reads EPEVTQTPSHQVTQMGQEVILRCVPISNHLYFYWYRQILGQKVEFLVSFYNNEISEKSEIFDDQFSVERPDGSNFTLKIRSTKLEDSAMYFCASSFRTGIESPLHFGNGTRLTVT.

This rearrangement joins TRBV15 to TRBJ2-2; 10 bases align to TRBD1. V trimming: 0 bases; J trimming: 0 bases; junction bases outside the gene matches: 4. The V gene's germline CDR1 is LNHNV and CDR2 YYDKDF (reference sequence). The CDR3 runs 18 residues. Written as DNA, the CDR3 is TGTGCCACCAGCAGAGAGCCAGGACAGGGGGCGAACACCGGGGAGCTGTTTTTT. Its protein product is CATSREPGQGANTGELFF.

The gene calls are TRBV7-9 and TRBJ2-6, with D hard to call. With 8 bases removed from V and 0 bases from J, the gap between germline ends came to 5 bases. The CDR3 consists of 13 residues. Germline lookup yields CDR1 SEHNR and CDR2 FQNEAQ (reference sequence). CDR3 in DNA: TGTGCCAGCCGGAGCTCTGGGGCCAACGTCCTGACTTTC. This encodes CASRSSGANVLTF.

The chain combines TRBV19 with TRBJ1-2; possibly TRBD1 for D (6 bases). The germline V gene has CDR1 LNHDA and CDR2 SQIVND (reference sequence). This CDR3 is built from 15 residues. V dropped 6 bases and J dropped 0 bases, with 14 bases sitting between them. CDR3: CASRSPGQSNYGYTF. The CDR3, as DNA: TGTGCCAGTAGGTCACCGGGACAATCTAACTATGGCTACACCTTC.

The chain combines TRBV3-1 (or the pseudogene TRBV3-2) with TRBJ1-2; D may be TRBD1 (5 bases). The CDR3 totals 15 residues. Germline V gives CDR1 LGHDT, CDR2 YNNKEL (reference sequence). Trimming left V 1 base short and J 4 bases short, with 13 bases between. The CDR3 reads CASSQAPGPVYGYTF. The CDR3 DNA sequence: TGTGCCAGCAGCCAAGCCCCAGGGCCCGTCTATGGCTACACCTTC.

The chain joins TRBV7-2 to TRBJ1-2, with D possibly matching TRBD1 (6 bases). The length of the CDR3 is 13 residues. Germline V lookup: CDR1 SGHTA, CDR2 FQGNSA. Trimming removed 5 bases from V and 12 bases from J, with 19 bases in between. Written as DNA, the CDR3 is TGTGCCAGCAGCCCGGGCTTCCAGGGGCGCGACACCTTC. This sequence encodes CASSPGFQGRDTF.

This sequence joins TRBV21-1 and TRBJ2-1; no check of the table's D call, TRBD2, against the DNA was made. TRBV21-1 constitutes a pseudogene. The CDR3 is 15 amino acids. This CDR3 reads CASSKALEKPFEQFF. DNA for the CDR3: TGTGCCAGCAGCAAAGCGCTTGAGAAGCCCTTCGAGCAGTTCTTC.

The rearrangement links TRBV2 to TRBJ2-3; 9 bases are shared with TRBD2. The germline V gene has CDR1 SNHLY and CDR2 FYNNEI. V trimming: 5 bases; J trimming: 2 bases; junction bases outside the gene matches: 11. CDR3 size: 17 residues. The CDR3 bases are TGTGCCAGCAGTTACCTGGGACTAGCTGTAATCACAGATACGCAGTATTTT. Translating gives CASSYLGLAVITDTQYF.

V gene TRBV5-6 combines with J gene TRBJ2-3, with 8 positions matching TRBD1. The CDR3 totals 15 residues. V lost 2 bases to trimming and J lost 1 base; unmatched junction nucleotides: 3. CDR1 and CDR2 (germline): SGHDT, YYEEEE. CDR3 bases: TGTGCCAGCAGCTTCGTGGACAGGGGCACAGATACGCAGTATTTT. Translated: CASSFVDRGTDTQYF.

The chain carries TRBV4-1 and TRBJ1-1; D remains unclear. CDR3 length: 14 amino acids. CDR1 is MGHRA and CDR2 is YSYEKL in the germline V gene. Deletions cut 1 base from V and 3 bases from J, with 9 bases between. CDR3 sequence reads: CASSQGGEYTEAFF. In DNA form, the CDR3 reads TGCGCCAGCAGCCAAGGGGGAGAATACACTGAAGCTTTCTTT.

This chain joins TRBV11-2 and TRBJ2-5; 7 bases map to TRBD1. CDR1 SGHAT and CDR2 FQNNGV come from the germline V gene. The CDR3 consists of 15 residues. V lost 3 bases, J lost 2 bases, and 6 bases stayed unmatched. The CDR3 DNA reads as TGTGCCAGCAGCTTTTCAGGGGGTCCTCAAGAGACCCAGTACTTC. Translating it yields CASSFSGGPQETQYF.